This TCR beta chain stems from a study of CD8+ T cells in alopecia areata. Study in general: The percentage of affected scalp area served as the score of severity for treated patients.

Sequencing templates came from extracted RNA that was reverse transcribed into cDNA. Profiling relied on immunoSEQ multiplex PCR, and the TCRdb table lists in-frame clones only, not all of them. This table holds about 210,000 clones, roughly two fifths found once. Sample treatment: oral pan-JAK inhibitor, 5-10 mg twice daily. To note about this clone: Its antigen is still unknown.

The study's findings and limits: Any link of baseline CD8+ expansion to response, resting on one nonresponder, remains uncertain.

The sample was CD4+ T cells sorted from blood, taken at approximately week 36, from a patient treated with tofacitinib. The receptor's source is a human donor with alopecia areata.

The CDR3 here is CAWRNGLAGAPRTGELFF. For the CDR3, the DNA is TGTGCCTGGAGGAATGGACTAGCGGGAGCCCCGAGGACCGGGGAGCTGTTTTTT. The rearrangement uses TRBV30 and TRBJ2-2; TRBD2 matches at 13 bases. CDR3 length: 18 residues. Germline lookup yields CDR1 GTSNPN and CDR2 SVGIG (reference sequence). J lost 5 bases, V lost 3 bases, and 12 bases had no gene match.